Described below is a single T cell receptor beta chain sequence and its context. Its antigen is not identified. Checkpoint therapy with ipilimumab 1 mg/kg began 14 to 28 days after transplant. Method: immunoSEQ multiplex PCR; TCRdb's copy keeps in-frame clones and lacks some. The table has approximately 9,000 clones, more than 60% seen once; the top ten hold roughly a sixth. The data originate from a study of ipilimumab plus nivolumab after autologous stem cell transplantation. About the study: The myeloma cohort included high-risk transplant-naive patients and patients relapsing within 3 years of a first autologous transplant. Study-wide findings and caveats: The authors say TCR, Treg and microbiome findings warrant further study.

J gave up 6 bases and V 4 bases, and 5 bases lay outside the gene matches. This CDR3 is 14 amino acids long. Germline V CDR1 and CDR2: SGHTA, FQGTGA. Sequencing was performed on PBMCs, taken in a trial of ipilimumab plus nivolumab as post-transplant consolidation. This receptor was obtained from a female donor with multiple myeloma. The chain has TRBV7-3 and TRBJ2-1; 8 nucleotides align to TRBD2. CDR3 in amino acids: CASSSTGTSNEQFF. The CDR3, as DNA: TGTGCCAGCAGCTCTACCGGGACTAGCAATGAGCAGTTCTTC.